What follows is one TCR beta chain and its context. Its specificity is unknown. Here immunoSEQ multiplex PCR was the method, and the copy in TCRdb shows in-frame clones only, minus some. This sample yields roughly 2.6 million clones, of which around nine tenths are seen a single time; roughly 0.13% belongs to the top ten. The V gene's germline CDR1 is GTSNPN and CDR2 SVGIG (reference sequence). Trimming left V 1 base short and J 4 bases short, with 11 bases between. This CDR3 is built from 13 residues. This specimen belongs to a study of shared clonotypes between healthy human individuals. General study results and limits: Sample collection involved blood only; tissue repertoires are likely different.

The sequence was collected from a man aged 18 to 30 in good health. Input material: naive CD4+ T cells sorted from blood. Subset defined: CD45RA+ positively selected. V gene TRBV30 combines with J gene TRBJ2-7, with D hard to call. The DNA for the CDR3 is TGTGCCTGGAGTGGCACTACAGCGTACGAGCAGTACTTC. It is translated as CAWSGTTAYEQYF.